In this sample, the clone carrying this TCR beta chain turned up a few times. 60 Vbeta and 13 Jbeta primers were used in PCR. Assay used: immunoSEQ multiplex PCR; TCRdb lists only in-frame clones, some missing. Of 120,000 or so clones in the sample, less than 85% were seen once. V gave up 2 bases and J gave up 8 bases, with 6 bases separating them. CDR3 length: 11 amino acids. Per the germline V gene, CDR1 is LNHDA and CDR2 is SQIVND (reference sequence). This sample is part of a study of cytomegalovirus exposure and HLA in healthy donors. The J gene is TRBJ1-1, the V gene TRBV19, with no clear D. The origin of this receptor is a man aged 18 to 29 in good health and CMV-seropositive. Sequencing used PBMCs. The CDR3 DNA reads TGTGCCAGTAGTATATTGACAGAAGCTTTCTTT. This sequence encodes CASSILTEAFF.